This T cell receptor beta chain was sequenced in a study of cytomegalovirus exposure and HLA in healthy donors. At the level of the study: There were about 85 million unique TCRs (from HLA-typed donors) in an early data release. Study-wide points: Later on, a genetic analysis was performed. It linked a missense variant in DCLRE1C with V- and J-gene trimming of TCR beta.

This clone showed up just once. Antigen: not known. Germline assignment: CDR1 SGDLS and CDR2 YYNGEE. V lost 0 bases and J lost 6; bases outside the gene matches: 13. This CDR3 region has 17 residues. Primers: 60 Vbeta forward and 13 Jbeta reverse. Clones were sequenced by immunoSEQ multiplex PCR, and TCRdb holds only the in-frame ones, with some missing. The sample has 150,000 to 200,000 clones; 70% to 85% are singletons. Source material: PBMCs. This TCR was recovered from a woman in her twenties or thirties in good health and CMV-seronegative. J is TRBJ1-2 and V is TRBV9; 8 nucleotides match TRBD1. CDR3 sequence: CASSVEKTTGGINGYTF. CDR3 in DNA: TGTGCCAGCAGCGTAGAAAAGACTACAGGGGGTATCAATGGCTACACCTTC. The full variable domain, with the rest looked up from reference TRBV9 and TRBJ1-2, is DSGVTQTPKHLITATGQRVTLRCSPRSGDLSVYWYQQSLDQGLQFLIQYYNGEERAKGNILERFSAQQFPDLHSELNLSSLELGDSALYFCASSVEKTTGGINGYTFGSGTRLTVV.